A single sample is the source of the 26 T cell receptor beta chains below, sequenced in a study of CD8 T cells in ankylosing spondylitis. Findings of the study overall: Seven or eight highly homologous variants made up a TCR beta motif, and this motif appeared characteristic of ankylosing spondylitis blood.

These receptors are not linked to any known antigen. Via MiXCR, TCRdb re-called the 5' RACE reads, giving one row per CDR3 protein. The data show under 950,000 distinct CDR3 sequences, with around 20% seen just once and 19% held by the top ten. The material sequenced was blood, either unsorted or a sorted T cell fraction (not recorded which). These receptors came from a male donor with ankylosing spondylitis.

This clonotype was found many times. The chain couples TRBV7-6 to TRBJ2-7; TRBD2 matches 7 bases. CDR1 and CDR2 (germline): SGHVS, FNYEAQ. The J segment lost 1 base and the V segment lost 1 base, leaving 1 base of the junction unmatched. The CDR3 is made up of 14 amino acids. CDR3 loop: CASSLGEGSYEQYF. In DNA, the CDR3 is TGTGCCAGCAGCTTAGGGGAGGGATCCTACGAGCAGTACTTC. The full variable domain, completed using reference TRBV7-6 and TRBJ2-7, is GAGVSQSPRYKVTKRGQDVALRCDPISGHVSLYWYRQALGQGPEFLTYFNYEAQQDKSGLPNDRFSAERPEGSISTLTIQRTEQRDSAMYRCASSLGEGSYEQYFGPGTRLTVT.

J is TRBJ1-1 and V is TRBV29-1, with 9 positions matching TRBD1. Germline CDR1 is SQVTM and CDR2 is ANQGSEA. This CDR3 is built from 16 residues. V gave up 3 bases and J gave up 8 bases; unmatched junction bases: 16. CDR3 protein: CSVESGGQGWFGEAFF. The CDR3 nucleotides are TGCAGCGTTGAGTCGGGGGGACAGGGATGGTTTGGGGAAGCTTTCTTT.

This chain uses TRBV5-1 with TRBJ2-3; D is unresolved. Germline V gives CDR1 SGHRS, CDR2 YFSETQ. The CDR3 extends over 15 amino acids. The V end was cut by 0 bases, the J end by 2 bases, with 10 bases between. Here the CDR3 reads CASSLEDGYTDTQYF. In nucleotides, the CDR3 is TGCGCCAGCAGCTTGGAGGACGGCTACACAGATACGCAGTATTTT.

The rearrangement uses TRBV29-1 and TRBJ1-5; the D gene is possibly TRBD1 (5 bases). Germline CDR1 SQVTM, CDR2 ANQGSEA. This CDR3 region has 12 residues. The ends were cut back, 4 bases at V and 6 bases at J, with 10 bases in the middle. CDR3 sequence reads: CSVGEGSQPQHF. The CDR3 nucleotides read TGCAGCGTTGGGGAGGGGTCTCAGCCCCAGCATTTT.

The CDR3 DNA reads TGCGCCAGCAGCCAAACCGGGATCACCTACGAGCAGTACTTC. This gives the protein CASSQTGITYEQYF. V gene TRBV4-1 combines with J gene TRBJ2-7; D may be TRBD2 (5 bases). Germline V gene sequence: CDR1 MGHRA, CDR2 YSYEKL. This CDR3 has 14 amino acids. V dropped 2 bases and J dropped 2 bases, with 10 bases sitting between them.

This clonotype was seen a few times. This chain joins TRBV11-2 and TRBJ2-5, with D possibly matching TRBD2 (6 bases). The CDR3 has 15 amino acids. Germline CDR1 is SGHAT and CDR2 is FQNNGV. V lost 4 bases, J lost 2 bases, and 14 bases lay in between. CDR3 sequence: CASSSRGGTQETQYF. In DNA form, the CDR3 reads TGTGCCAGCAGCTCACGGGGTGGGACTCAAGAGACCCAGTACTTC. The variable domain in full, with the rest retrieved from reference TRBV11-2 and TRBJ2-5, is EAGVAQSPRYKIIEKRQSVAFWCNPISGHATLYWYQQILGQGPKLLIQFQNNGVVDDSQLPKDRFSAERLKGVDSTLKIQPAKLEDSAVYLCASSSRGGTQETQYFGPGTRLLVL.

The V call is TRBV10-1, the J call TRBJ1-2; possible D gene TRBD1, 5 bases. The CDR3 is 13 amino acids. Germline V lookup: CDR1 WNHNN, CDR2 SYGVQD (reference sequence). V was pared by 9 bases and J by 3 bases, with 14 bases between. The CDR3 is CASARGRDYGYTF. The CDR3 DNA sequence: TGCGCCAGTGCCCGGGGACGCGACTATGGCTACACCTTC.

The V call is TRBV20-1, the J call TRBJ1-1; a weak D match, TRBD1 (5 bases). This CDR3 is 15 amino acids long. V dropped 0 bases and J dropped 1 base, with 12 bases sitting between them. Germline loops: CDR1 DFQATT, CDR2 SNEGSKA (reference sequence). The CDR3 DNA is TGCAGTGCTAGAGATTTGGAGGGGACGAACACTGAAGCTTTCTTT. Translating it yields CSARDLEGTNTEAFF.

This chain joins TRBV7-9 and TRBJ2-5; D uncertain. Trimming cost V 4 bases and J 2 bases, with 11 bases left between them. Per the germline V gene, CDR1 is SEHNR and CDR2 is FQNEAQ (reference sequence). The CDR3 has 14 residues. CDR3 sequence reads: CASSSPVTQETQYF. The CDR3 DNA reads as TGTGCCAGCAGCTCGCCGGTAACTCAAGAGACCCAGTACTTC.

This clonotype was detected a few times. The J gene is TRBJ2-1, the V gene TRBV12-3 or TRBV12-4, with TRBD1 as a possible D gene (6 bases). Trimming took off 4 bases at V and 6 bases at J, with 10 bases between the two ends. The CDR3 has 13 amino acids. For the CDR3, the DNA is TGTGCCAGCAGTTCAGACAGGCCCAATGAGCAGTTCTTC. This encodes CASSSDRPNEQFF.

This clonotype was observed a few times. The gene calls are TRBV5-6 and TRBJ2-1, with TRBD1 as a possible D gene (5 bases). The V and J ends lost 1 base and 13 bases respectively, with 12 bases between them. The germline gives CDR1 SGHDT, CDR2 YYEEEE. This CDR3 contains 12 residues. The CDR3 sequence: CASSLLGQGQFF. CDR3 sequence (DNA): TGTGCCAGCAGCTTGCTTGGGCAGGGACAGTTCTTC.

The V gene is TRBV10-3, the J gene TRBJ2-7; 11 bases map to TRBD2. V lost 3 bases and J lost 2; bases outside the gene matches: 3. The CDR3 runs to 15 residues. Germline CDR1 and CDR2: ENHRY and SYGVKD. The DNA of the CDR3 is TGTGCCATCAGTGAACAACTAGCGGGAGCCTACGAGCAGTACTTC. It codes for CAISEQLAGAYEQYF.

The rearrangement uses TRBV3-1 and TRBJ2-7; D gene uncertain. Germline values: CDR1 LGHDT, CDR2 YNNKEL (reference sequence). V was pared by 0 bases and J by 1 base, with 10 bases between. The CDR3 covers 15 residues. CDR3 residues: CASSQDDRYSYEQYF. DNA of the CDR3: TGTGCCAGCAGCCAAGATGATCGTTATTCCTACGAGCAGTACTTC.

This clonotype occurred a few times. For the CDR3, the DNA is TGTGCCAGCAGTTTATACCGGGGGGGCCCAACACCTTACAATGAGCAGTTCTTC. Translation: CASSLYRGGPTPYNEQFF. The chain links TRBV27 to TRBJ2-1, with TRBD2 matching over 8 bases. Germline V CDR1 and CDR2: MNHEY, SMNVEV (reference sequence). Trimming took 1 base from V and 4 from J; bases not matched to a gene: 12. This CDR3 contains 18 residues.

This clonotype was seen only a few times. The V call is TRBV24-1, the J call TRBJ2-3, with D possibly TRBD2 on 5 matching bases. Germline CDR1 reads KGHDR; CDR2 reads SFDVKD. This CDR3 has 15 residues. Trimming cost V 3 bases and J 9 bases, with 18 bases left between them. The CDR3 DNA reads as TGTGCCACCAGTGATCCCGCCGGTGGGGAGAAGACGCAGTATTTT. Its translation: CATSDPAGGEKTQYF.

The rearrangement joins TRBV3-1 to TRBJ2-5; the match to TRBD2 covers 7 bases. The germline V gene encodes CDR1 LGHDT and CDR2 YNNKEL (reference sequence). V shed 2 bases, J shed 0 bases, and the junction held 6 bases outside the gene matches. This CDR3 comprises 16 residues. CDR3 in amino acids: CASSQHGGSYQETQYF. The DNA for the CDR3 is TGTGCCAGCAGCCAACACGGGGGGAGCTACCAAGAGACCCAGTACTTC.

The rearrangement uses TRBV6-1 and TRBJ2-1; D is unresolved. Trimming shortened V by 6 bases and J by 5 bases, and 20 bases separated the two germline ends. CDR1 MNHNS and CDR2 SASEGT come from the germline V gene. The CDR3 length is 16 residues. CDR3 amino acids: CASSPIVFERNNEQFF. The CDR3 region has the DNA TGTGCCAGCAGCCCGATTGTTTTTGAACGCAACAATGAGCAGTTCTTC.

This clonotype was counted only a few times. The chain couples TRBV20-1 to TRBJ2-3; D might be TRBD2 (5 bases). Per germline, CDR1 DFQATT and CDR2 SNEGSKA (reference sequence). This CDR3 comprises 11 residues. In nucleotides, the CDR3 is TGCAGCACGACTATCTCGGATACGCAGTATTTT. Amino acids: CSTTISDTQYF.

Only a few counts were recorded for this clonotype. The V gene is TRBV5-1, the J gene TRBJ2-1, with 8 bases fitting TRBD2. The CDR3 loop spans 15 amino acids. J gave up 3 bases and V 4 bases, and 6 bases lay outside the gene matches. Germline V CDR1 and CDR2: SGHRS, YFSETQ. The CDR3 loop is CASSGGSGDYNEQFF. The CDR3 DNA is TGCGCCAGCAGCGGGGGTAGCGGGGACTACAATGAGCAGTTCTTC.

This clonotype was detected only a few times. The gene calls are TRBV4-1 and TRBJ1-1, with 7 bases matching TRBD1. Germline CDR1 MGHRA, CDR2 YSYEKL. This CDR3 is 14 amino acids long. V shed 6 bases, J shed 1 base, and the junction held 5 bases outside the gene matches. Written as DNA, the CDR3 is TGCGCCAGCAGGCAGGGGGAAAAGAACACTGAAGCTTTCTTT. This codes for CASRQGEKNTEAFF.

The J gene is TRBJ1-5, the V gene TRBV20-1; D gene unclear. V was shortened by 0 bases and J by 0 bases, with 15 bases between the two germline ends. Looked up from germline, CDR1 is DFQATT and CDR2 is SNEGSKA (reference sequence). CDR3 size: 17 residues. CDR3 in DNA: TGCAGTGCTAGAGATGGCCTGGTGGTACATAGCAATCAGCCCCAGCATTTT. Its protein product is CSARDGLVVHSNQPQHF.

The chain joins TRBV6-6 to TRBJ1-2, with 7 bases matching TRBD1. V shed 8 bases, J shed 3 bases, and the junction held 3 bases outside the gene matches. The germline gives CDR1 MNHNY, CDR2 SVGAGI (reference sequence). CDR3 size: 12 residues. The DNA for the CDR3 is TGTGCCAGCCAGGGGGACTACTATGGCTACACCTTC. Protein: CASQGDYYGYTF.

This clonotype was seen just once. CDR3 in DNA: TGTGCCACCAGTGATTTAAGGGGTCACACAGATACGCAGTATTTT. This codes for CATSDLRGHTDTQYF. The J gene is TRBJ2-3, the V gene TRBV24-1, with D perhaps TRBD1 (5 bases). V was trimmed by 1 base and J by 2 bases, leaving 9 bases between them. Germline CDR1 and CDR2: KGHDR and SFDVKD. The CDR3 sequence is 15 residues long.

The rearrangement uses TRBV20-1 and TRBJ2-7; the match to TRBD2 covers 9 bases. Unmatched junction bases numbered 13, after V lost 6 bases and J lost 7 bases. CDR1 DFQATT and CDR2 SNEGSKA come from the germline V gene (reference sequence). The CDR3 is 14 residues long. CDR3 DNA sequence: TGCAGTGCCCCTCTGGCGGGAGGGGATAGGGAGCAGTACTTC. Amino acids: CSAPLAGGDREQYF.

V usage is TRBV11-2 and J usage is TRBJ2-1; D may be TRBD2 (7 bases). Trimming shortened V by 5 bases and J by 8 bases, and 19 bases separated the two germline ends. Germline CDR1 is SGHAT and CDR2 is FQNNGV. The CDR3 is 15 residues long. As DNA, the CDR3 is TGTGCCAGCAGCCCCCGAAGGGGGGGGAGGGATGAGCAGTTCTTC. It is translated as CASSPRRGGRDEQFF.

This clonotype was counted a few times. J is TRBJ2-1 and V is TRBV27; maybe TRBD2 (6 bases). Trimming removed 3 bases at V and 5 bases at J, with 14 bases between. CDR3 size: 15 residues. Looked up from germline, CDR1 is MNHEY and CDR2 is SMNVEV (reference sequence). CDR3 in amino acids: CASSFSAAGNNEQFF. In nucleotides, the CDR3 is TGTGCCAGCAGTTTTAGCGCAGCGGGTAACAATGAGCAGTTCTTC.